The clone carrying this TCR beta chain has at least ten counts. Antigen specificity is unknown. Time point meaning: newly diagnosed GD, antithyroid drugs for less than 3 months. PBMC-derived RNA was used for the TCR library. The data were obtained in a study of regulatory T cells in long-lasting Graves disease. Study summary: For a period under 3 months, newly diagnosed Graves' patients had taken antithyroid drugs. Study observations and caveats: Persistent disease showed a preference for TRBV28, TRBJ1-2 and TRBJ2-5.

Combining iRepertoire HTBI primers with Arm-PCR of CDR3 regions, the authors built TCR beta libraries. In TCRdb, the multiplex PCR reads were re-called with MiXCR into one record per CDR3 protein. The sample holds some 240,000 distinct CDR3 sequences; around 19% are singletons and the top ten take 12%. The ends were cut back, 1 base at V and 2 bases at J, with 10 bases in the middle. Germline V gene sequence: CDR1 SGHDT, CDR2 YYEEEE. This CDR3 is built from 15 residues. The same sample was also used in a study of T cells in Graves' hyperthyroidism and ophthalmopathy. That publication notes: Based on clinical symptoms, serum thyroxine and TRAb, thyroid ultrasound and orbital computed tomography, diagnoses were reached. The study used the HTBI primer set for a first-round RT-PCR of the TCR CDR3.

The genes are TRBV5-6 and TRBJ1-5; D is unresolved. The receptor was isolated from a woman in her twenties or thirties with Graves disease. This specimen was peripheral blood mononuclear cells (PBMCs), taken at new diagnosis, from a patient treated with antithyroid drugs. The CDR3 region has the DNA TGTGCCAGCAGCTTGAACATTAACGGCAATCAGCCCCAGCATTTT. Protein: CASSLNINGNQPQHF.